One sample yielded the 27 T cell receptor beta chains listed below, sequenced in a study of T cells in Graves' hyperthyroidism and ophthalmopathy (dated by TCRdb to between 2018 and 2021). The library was produced with multiplex PCR. This sample was sequenced with an Illumina HiSeq 2000. The TCR beta CDR3 regions were amplified from RNA transcripts. The TCR CDR3 was subjected to a first round of RT-PCR using the HTBI primer set and the Qiagen OneStep RT-PCR kit. TCRdb reran the public reads through fastp at Q25 and MiXCR, keeping productive beta chains. Rows matching on CDR3 protein sequence are summarized as one entry with the most common DNA and genes. The sample records about 570,000 distinct CDR3 sequences, roughly 15% of which are singletons. Roughly 14% of the sample is taken by the ten largest. Sequencing used blood. Receptors originate from a woman in her thirties or forties with Graves' hyperthyroidism.

In its sample, this clonotype was seen many times. The chain employs TRBV5-5 and TRBJ2-1; TRBD1 agrees at 12 bases. J gave up 10 bases and V 4 bases, and 6 bases lay outside the gene matches. Germline V gene data show CDR1 as SGHKS and CDR2 as YYEKEE (reference sequence). This CDR3 is 14 amino acids long. Here the CDR3 reads CASSAGTGGLEQFF. The CDR3 coding sequence is TGTGCCAGCAGCGCCGGGACAGGGGGCCTCGAGCAGTTCTTC.

In this sample, this clonotype turned up many times. As DNA, the CDR3 is TGTGCCAGCAGCCAAGGACAGGCAAAGAATCAGCCCCAGCATTTT. Protein: CASSQGQAKNQPQHF. The gene calls are TRBV3-1 and TRBJ1-5, with D possibly TRBD1 on 6 matching bases. Germline V gives CDR1 LGHDT, CDR2 YNNKEL (reference sequence). V lost 1 base and J 4 bases, leaving 11 bases between the germline ends. The CDR3 length is 15 residues.

This clonotype has more than one count but fewer than ten. The V call is TRBV5-8, the J call TRBJ2-7; 9 bases are a match to TRBD1. From germline, CDR1 is SGHTS and CDR2 YDEGEE. Trimming cost V 4 bases and J 3 bases; bases outside gene matches: 8. This CDR3 region has 15 residues. The CDR3 sequence is CASSTGTGMVYEQYF. The CDR3 DNA reads as TGTGCCAGCAGCACGGGGACAGGGATGGTCTACGAGCAGTACTTC.

The genes are TRBV5-1 and TRBJ2-5; possibly TRBD1 for D (6 bases). V lost 0 bases and J 5 bases, leaving 14 bases between the germline ends. The CDR3 covers 15 residues. Per germline, CDR1 SGHRS and CDR2 YFSETQ. The CDR3 DNA reads TGCGCCAGCAGCTTGGTGGGGGCCTCGGGGGAGACCCAGTACTTC. Its protein is CASSLVGASGETQYF. Drawing the rest from reference TRBV5-1 and TRBJ2-5, the complete variable domain is KAGVTQTPRYLIKTRGQQVTLSCSPISGHRSVSWYQQTPGQGLQFLFEYFSETQRNKGNFPGRFSGRQFSNSRSEMNVSTLELGDSALYLCASSLVGASGETQYFGPGTRLLVL.

J is TRBJ2-1 and V is TRBV20-1; tentatively, D is TRBD2 (6 bases). V was shortened by 5 bases and J by 1 base, with 15 bases between the two germline ends. The germline V gene has CDR1 DFQATT and CDR2 SNEGSKA (reference sequence). The CDR3 has 15 residues. The CDR3 DNA reads TGCAGTGCTGCTTCCGGGAGTGGGTCCTACAATGAGCAGTTCTTC. Its protein is CSAASGSGSYNEQFF.

The J gene is TRBJ2-7, the V gene TRBV27; 8 positions agree with TRBD2. The CDR3 is 15 amino acids. V dropped 5 bases and J dropped 1; count of bases not matched to a gene: 7. CDR1 MNHEY and CDR2 SMNVEV come from the germline V gene (reference sequence). In DNA form, the CDR3 reads TGTGCCAGCAGTCCACAGCGGGAGAGGTCCTACGAGCAGTACTTC. This gives the protein CASSPQRERSYEQYF.

This clonotype has more than one count but fewer than ten. Since a much larger clone is just one base distant, this may be a read error. The chain employs TRBV20-1 and TRBJ2-3; perhaps TRBD1 as D (6 bases). The end of the DNA is better explained by TRBJ1-5, so the J call may be wrong. The CDR3 sequence is 15 residues long. From germline, CDR1 is DFQATT and CDR2 SNEGSKA (reference sequence). CDR3 sequence: CSAARTAASTDTQHF. The CDR3 bases are TGCAGTGCTGCCAGGACAGCAGCTAGCACAGATACGCAGCATTTT.

About this clonotype itself: With a much larger clone just one base away, this may be a read error. This chain joins TRBV10-1 and TRBJ2-7; 9 bases map to TRBD1. CDR3 length equals 13 residues. Germline-derived CDR1 and CDR2 are WNHNN and SYGVQD (reference sequence). V gave up 7 bases and J gave up 6 bases; unmatched junction bases: 7. The CDR3 nucleotides are TGCGCCAGCAATTTGGGACAGGGCTGCGAGCAGTACTTC. Protein sequence: CASNLGQGCEQYF.

This clonotype was picked up many times. The chain links TRBV27 to TRBJ2-1; TRBD2 is a possible D gene (5 bases). V lost 4 bases, J lost 4 bases, and 14 bases lay in between. Germline V CDR1 and CDR2: MNHEY, SMNVEV (reference sequence). This CDR3 region has 15 residues. The CDR3 spells CASSYTQDSYNEQFF. The CDR3, as DNA: TGTGCCAGCAGTTATACGCAGGACTCATACAATGAGCAGTTCTTC.

This chain's CDR3 is CANQTGSPLHF. Here the CDR3 DNA reads TGTGCCAACCAGACAGGTTCACCCCTCCACTTT. The rearrangement joins TRBV7-3 to TRBJ1-6; possible D gene TRBD1, 6 bases. CDR3 length: 11 residues. Germline V lookup: CDR1 SGHTA, CDR2 FQGTGA. V was cut by 10 bases and J by 9 bases, with 10 bases left in between.

This clonotype has at least ten counts. The chain uses TRBV12-3 or TRBV12-4 and TRBJ1-1; D remains ambiguous. The V gene lost 5 bases and the J gene lost 6 bases, with 16 bases spanning the gap. The CDR3 spans 14 residues. In DNA, the CDR3 is TGTGCCAGCAGTCCAGCGCCGGGATGGCCTGAAGCTTTCTTT. This codes for CASSPAPGWPEAFF.

V gene TRBV20-1 combines with J gene TRBJ1-1; unclear D gene. V was pared by 3 bases and J by 8 bases, with 10 bases between. The germline V gene has CDR1 DFQATT and CDR2 SNEGSKA (reference sequence). The CDR3 consists of 11 residues. CDR3 protein: CSASGRNEAFF. As DNA, the CDR3 is TGCAGTGCTAGTGGCAGAAACGAAGCTTTCTTT.

A few counts support this clonotype. The rearrangement uses TRBV6-1 and TRBJ1-2; tentatively, D is TRBD1 (5 bases). The germline gives CDR1 MNHNS, CDR2 SASEGT. V lost 5 bases, J lost 6 bases, and 19 bases lay in between. There are 15 residues in the CDR3. The CDR3 is CASSPRDGKWDGYTF. The CDR3 nucleotides are TGTGCCAGCAGTCCCAGGGACGGGAAATGGGATGGCTACACCTTC.

This clonotype was counted ten times or more. The rearrangement uses TRBV28 and TRBJ2-7; 8 bases line up with TRBD1. The CDR3 is 13 residues long. The junction had 7 bases not matched to a gene; V was cut back by 10 bases and J by 2 bases. The germline CDR1 and CDR2 sequences are MDHEN and SYDVKM. CDR3 residues: CATSGQVAYEQYF. Written as DNA, the CDR3 is TGTGCCACCTCGGGACAGGTAGCCTACGAGCAGTACTTC.

This clonotype occurred many times. The V call is TRBV6-1, the J call TRBJ2-3; D not certain. The CDR3 is made up of 13 amino acids. Germline loops: CDR1 MNHNS, CDR2 SASEGT. V was pared by 8 bases and J by 0 bases, with 9 bases between. CDR3 in DNA: TGTGCCAGCCTGGCCCCTAGCACAGATACGCAGTATTTT. This encodes CASLAPSTDTQYF.

This clonotype was observed a few times. J is TRBJ2-2 and V is TRBV9, with D perhaps assigned TRBD1 or TRBD2 (5 bases each). Trimming took off 4 bases at V and 0 bases at J, with 13 bases between the two ends. The CDR3 covers 16 residues. Germline V CDR1 and CDR2: SGDLS, YYNGEE. The chain's CDR3 is CASSPRGTANTGELFF. The CDR3, as DNA: TGTGCCAGCAGCCCTAGAGGGACGGCGAACACCGGGGAGCTGTTTTTT.

The chain is built from TRBV7-9 and TRBJ1-6; tentatively, D is TRBD1 (5 bases). V lost 2 bases and J 5 bases, leaving 13 bases between the germline ends. Germline CDR1 is SEHNR and CDR2 is FQNEAQ (reference sequence). The CDR3 is 16 residues long. The CDR3 reads CASSLRGTDNNSPLHF. The CDR3 nucleotides read TGTGCCAGCAGCTTAAGAGGGACGGACAATAATTCACCCCTCCACTTT.

This clonotype has ten or more counts. This rearrangement joins TRBV2 to TRBJ2-3; no reliable D call. The V gene's germline CDR1 is SNHLY and CDR2 FYNNEI. The V end lost 3 bases, the J end lost 4 bases, and 8 bases lay between the germline ends. The CDR3 loop spans 13 amino acids. This chain's CDR3 is CASSDRAADTQYF. The CDR3 nucleotides are TGTGCCAGCAGTGATCGCGCAGCAGATACGCAGTATTTT.

This clonotype was counted many times. The chain carries TRBV28 and TRBJ2-3, with D tentatively TRBD1 (6 bases). Trimming shortened V by 5 bases and J by 2 bases, and 11 bases separated the two germline ends. The CDR3 length is 14 residues. CDR1 is MDHEN and CDR2 is SYDVKM in the germline V gene. The CDR3 here is CASSPGQLTDTQYF. DNA of the CDR3: TGTGCCAGCAGTCCGGGACAACTCACAGATACGCAGTATTTT. Full variable domain (outside the CDR3, taken from reference TRBV28 and TRBJ2-3): DVKVTQSSRYLVKRTGEKVFLECVQDMDHENMFWYRQDPGLGLRLIYFSYDVKMKEKGDIPEGYSVSREKKERFSLILESASTNQTSMYLCASSPGQLTDTQYFGPGTRLTVL.

This clonotype has a count of ten or more. This chain uses TRBV12-3 or TRBV12-4 with TRBJ1-4; no definite D call. The length of the CDR3 is 13 residues. Trimming shortened V by 7 bases and J by 7 bases, and 13 bases separated the two germline ends. CDR3 sequence (DNA): TGTGCCAGCAACTTCAACGGCCCTGAAAAACTGTTTTTT. The encoded protein is CASNFNGPEKLFF.

This clonotype appeared many times. The gene calls are TRBV2 and TRBJ2-2; TRBD1 agrees at 8 bases. Germline values: CDR1 SNHLY, CDR2 FYNNEI. This CDR3 has 14 amino acids. Unmatched junction bases numbered 6, after V lost 6 bases and J lost 6 bases. CDR3 sequence: CASSRDRWSGELFF. In DNA form, the CDR3 reads TGTGCCAGCAGCCGGGACAGGTGGTCCGGGGAGCTGTTTTTT.

This clonotype was observed a handful of times. The gene calls are TRBV4-1 and TRBJ2-2, with TRBD1 matching over 7 bases. V lost 5 bases, J lost 6 bases, and 12 bases stayed unmatched. This CDR3 is built from 16 residues. The germline V gene has CDR1 MGHRA and CDR2 YSYEKL. Written as DNA, the CDR3 is TGCGCCAGCAGCTTTTCCCGGGACAGTCCCGCCGGGGAGCTGTTTTTT. Amino acids: CASSFSRDSPAGELFF.

This clonotype was detected many times. The genes are TRBV5-1 and TRBJ2-3; D remains unclear. Trimming shortened V by 3 bases and J by 2 bases, and 7 bases separated the two germline ends. This CDR3 contains 13 residues. Germline assignment: CDR1 SGHRS and CDR2 YFSETQ. CDR3 protein: CASSSMLTDTQYF. In nucleotides, the CDR3 is TGCGCCAGCAGCTCCATGCTCACAGATACGCAGTATTTT.

This clonotype was observed at least ten times. This sequence joins TRBV7-3 and TRBJ2-3, with 8 bases matching TRBD1. This CDR3 comprises 17 residues. Trimming at V came to 5 bases and at J to 2 bases, leaving 12 bases not matched to a gene. The germline V gene has CDR1 SGHTA and CDR2 FQGTGA. Here the CDR3 DNA reads TGTGCCAGCAGCCTAGTCAGGGGGCGCCTAGACACAGATACGCAGTATTTT. As protein: CASSLVRGRLDTDTQYF.

This clonotype was counted many times. This rearrangement joins TRBV5-1 to TRBJ1-2; maybe TRBD1 (5 bases). Germline V CDR1 and CDR2: SGHRS, YFSETQ. This CDR3 region has 13 residues. Trimming cost V 4 bases and J 4 bases, with 11 bases left between them. CDR3 DNA: TGCGCCAGCAGCATAGGGACGAGCTATGGCTACACCTTC. Amino acid sequence: CASSIGTSYGYTF.

V gene TRBV20-1 combines with J gene TRBJ2-5, with a possible D match to TRBD2 (5 bases). The germline gives CDR1 DFQATT, CDR2 SNEGSKA (reference sequence). Deletions cut 3 bases from V and 4 bases from J, with 6 bases between. The CDR3 covers 11 residues. The CDR3 reads CSASAGETQYF. Written as DNA, the CDR3 is TGCAGTGCTAGCGCGGGAGAGACCCAGTACTTC.

This clonotype was seen a few times. V gene TRBV20-1 combines with J gene TRBJ2-3, with 8 nucleotides matching TRBD2. CDR3 size: 15 residues. J lost 5 bases, V lost 4 bases, and 11 bases had no gene match. Germline loops: CDR1 DFQATT, CDR2 SNEGSKA (reference sequence). The CDR3 protein is CSATPEREYKDTQYF. Written as DNA, the CDR3 is TGCAGTGCTACCCCGGAGCGGGAGTATAAAGATACGCAGTATTTT.